This TCR beta chain stems from a study of shared clonotypes between healthy human individuals. The deep-level immunoSEQ assay was used. Clones were read by immunoSEQ multiplex PCR, and TCRdb kept only the in-frame ones, dropping some. The table shows 950,000 to 1,100,000 clones, with approximately 80% occurring only once. Per germline, CDR1 SGHTA and CDR2 FQGNSA. The ends lost 6 bases at V and 4 bases at J; junction bases unmatched: 10. CDR3 length: 18 amino acids. Material for sequencing was memory CD4+ T cells from PBMCs. Subset given: CD45RA-negative fraction. This chain connects TRBV7-2 to TRBJ2-1; 15 bases are shared with TRBD2. The TCR was taken from a man aged 18 to 29 in good health. Some clones in this sample may be carry-over from other donors' samples. The CDR3 bases are TGTGCCAGCAGACCGGGACTAGCGGGAGGATACATTTACAATGAGCAGTTCTTC. Residues: CASRPGLAGGYIYNEQFF.